Here is one T cell receptor beta chain with its context. The CDR3 runs 13 residues. V lost 7 bases and J lost 6, with 12 bases in between. The V gene's germline CDR1 is SGHAT and CDR2 FQNNGV. The data derive from a study of blood T cell repertoires in COVID-19. For the study at large: Nucleic acid was either cDNA or gDNA, and it came from T cells, B-cell-depleted T cells, or PBMCs.

Profiled with immunoSEQ multiplex PCR; TCRdb holds only in-frame clones, not every one. The repertoire holds approximately 94,000 clones, with around four fifths as singletons. Material for sequencing was peripheral blood. The TCR sequence derives from a woman aged 70-85 years with acute or convalescent COVID-19. V and J are TRBV11-2 and TRBJ2-2; possibly TRBD2 for D (7 bases). The CDR3 sequence: CASTSGGSGELFF. Written as DNA, the CDR3 is TGTGCCAGCACCTCGGGGGGCTCCGGGGAGCTGTTTTTT.